Below, one T cell receptor beta chain is given with its context. Methods used by the authors: Amplification from reference gene primers served as the basis for estimated nucleated cell counts. Assay: immunoSEQ multiplex PCR; the TCRdb copy retains only in-frame clones and omits some. The V and J calls and clone size were taken over from that table, and D and trimming were inferred from the DNA. The data contain 150,000 to 200,000 clones, 85% of them seen just once; the ten biggest clones take up about 3%. The sample belongs to a study of blood T cell repertoires in COVID-19. Study overall: Samples taken during acute and convalescent COVID-19 were collected in the United States, Italy and Spain. PBMCs, B-cell-depleted T cells, or T cells provided the cDNA or gDNA that made up the material.

After removal of 4 bases from V and 4 bases from J, the junction contained 4 bases not matched to a gene. CDR3 length: 15 residues. CDR1 MNHEY and CDR2 SVGEGT come from the germline V gene. Sequencing was performed on peripheral blood. The genes are TRBV6-2 or TRBV6-3 and TRBJ1-5, with 10 bases identical to TRBD1. The TCR sequence derives from a human donor with acute or convalescent COVID-19. The donor label of this sample is uncertain. The CDR3 protein is CASSSDRGRNQPQHF. CDR3 DNA: TGTGCCAGCAGTTCCGACAGGGGGCGTAATCAGCCCCAGCATTTT.